This T cell receptor beta chain comes out of a study of blood T cell repertoires in COVID-19. Study overall: Samples of COVID-19 (acute and convalescent) were obtained from the United States, Italy and Spain.

This CDR3 has 17 residues. J gave up 0 bases and V 6 bases, and 13 bases lay outside the gene matches. Per the germline V gene, CDR1 is DFQATT and CDR2 is SNEGSKA (reference sequence). Original processing notes: Reference gene primer amplification gave nucleated cell count estimates. TCRdb's copy holds only in-frame clones and misses some; the assay was immunoSEQ multiplex PCR. For V, J and clone size, that table is used; D and trimming come from the DNA. This table holds about 310,000 clones, nearly 90% found once. A Seattle source enrolled patients during active infection and followed them longitudinally.

Sequenced sample: peripheral blood. This TCR derives from a woman aged 40-49 years with COVID-19, enrolled during active disease. The chain joins TRBV20-1 to TRBJ2-7; 11 nucleotides match TRBD2. The CDR3 DNA reads as TGCAGTGCGAGTCTAGCGGGAGGTATCTTATCCTCCTACGAGCAGTACTTC. Translation gives CSASLAGGILSSYEQYF.